In its sample, the clone carrying this T cell receptor beta chain was seen a few times. The record originates from a study of blood T cell repertoires in COVID-19. Study in general: Both acute and convalescent COVID-19 samples were obtained from the United States, Italy and Spain.

Here immunoSEQ multiplex PCR was the method, and the copy in TCRdb shows in-frame clones only, minus some. Altogether approximately 150,000 clones are present, approximately 86% being singletons, with the ten largest covering roughly 6.2%. Trimming removed 6 bases from V and 1 base from J; junction bases left unmatched: 6. The CDR3 contains 16 residues. Germline CDR1 and CDR2: SQVTM and ANQGSEA. Recovered status applied to Cohort 3 donors who had two consecutive negative PCRs. It also applied to those with clearance or with symptom resolution. J is TRBJ2-2 and V is TRBV29-1; the match to TRBD2 covers 12 bases. The receptor comes from a woman in her thirties or forties who had recovered from COVID-19. The sequencing sample was made of PBMCs or T cells enriched from blood (not recorded which). The CDR3 coding sequence is TGCAGCGTCAGACTAGCGGGGGCCCTGAACACCGGGGAGCTGTTTTTT. The encoded protein is CSVRLAGALNTGELFF.